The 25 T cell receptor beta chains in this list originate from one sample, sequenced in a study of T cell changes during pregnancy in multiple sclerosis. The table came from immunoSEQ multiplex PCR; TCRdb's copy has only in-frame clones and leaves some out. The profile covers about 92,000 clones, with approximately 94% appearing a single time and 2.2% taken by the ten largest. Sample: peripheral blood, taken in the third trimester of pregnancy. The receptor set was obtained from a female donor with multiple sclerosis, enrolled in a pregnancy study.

The CDR3: CSVEWRIQETQYF. The CDR3 bases are TGCAGCGTCGAATGGAGAATCCAAGAGACCCAGTACTTC. This sequence joins TRBV29-1 and TRBJ2-5; unclear D gene. Germline V gene sequence: CDR1 SQVTM, CDR2 ANQGSEA. Trimming removed 6 bases at V and 1 base at J, with 12 bases between. This CDR3 is 13 amino acids long.

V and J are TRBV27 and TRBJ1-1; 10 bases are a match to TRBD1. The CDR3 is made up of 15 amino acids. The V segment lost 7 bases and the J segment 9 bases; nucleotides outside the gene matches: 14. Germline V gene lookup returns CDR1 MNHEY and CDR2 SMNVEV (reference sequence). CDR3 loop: CASKYSGTGEPQAFF. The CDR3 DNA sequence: TGTGCCAGCAAATACTCCGGGACAGGGGAGCCACAAGCTTTCTTT.

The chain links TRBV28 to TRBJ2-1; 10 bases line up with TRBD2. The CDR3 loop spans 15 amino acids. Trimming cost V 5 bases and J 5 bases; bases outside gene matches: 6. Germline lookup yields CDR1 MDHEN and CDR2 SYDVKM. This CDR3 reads CASSRAGGPNNEQFF. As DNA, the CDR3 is TGTGCCAGCAGTCGAGCGGGAGGGCCGAACAATGAGCAGTTCTTC.

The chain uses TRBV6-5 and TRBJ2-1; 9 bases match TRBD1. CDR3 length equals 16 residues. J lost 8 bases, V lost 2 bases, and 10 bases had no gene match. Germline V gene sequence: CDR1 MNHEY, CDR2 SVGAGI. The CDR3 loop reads CASSYEFGTGRDEQFF. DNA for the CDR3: TGTGCCAGCAGTTACGAATTTGGGACAGGGAGGGATGAGCAGTTCTTC.

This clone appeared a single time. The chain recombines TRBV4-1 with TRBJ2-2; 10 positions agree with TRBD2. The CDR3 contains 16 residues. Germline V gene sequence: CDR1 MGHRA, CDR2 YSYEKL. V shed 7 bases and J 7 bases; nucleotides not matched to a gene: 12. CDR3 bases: TGCGCCAGCAAGTTCGGGAGCGGGAGGGCCGACGGGGAGCTGTTTTTT. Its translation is CASKFGSGRADGELFF.

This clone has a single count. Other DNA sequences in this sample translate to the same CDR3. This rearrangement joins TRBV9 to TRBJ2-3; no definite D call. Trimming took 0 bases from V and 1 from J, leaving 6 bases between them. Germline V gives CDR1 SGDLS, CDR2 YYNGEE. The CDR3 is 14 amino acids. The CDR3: CASSVGAGTDTQYF. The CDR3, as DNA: TGTGCCAGCAGCGTAGGGGCAGGCACAGATACGCAGTATTTT.

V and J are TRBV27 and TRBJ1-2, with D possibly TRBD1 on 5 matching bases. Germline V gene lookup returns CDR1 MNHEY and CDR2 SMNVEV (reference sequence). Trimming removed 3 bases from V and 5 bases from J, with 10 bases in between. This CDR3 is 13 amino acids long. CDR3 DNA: TGTGCCAGCAGTTTCGGGGCGGGGTATGGCTACACCTTC. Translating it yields CASSFGAGYGYTF.

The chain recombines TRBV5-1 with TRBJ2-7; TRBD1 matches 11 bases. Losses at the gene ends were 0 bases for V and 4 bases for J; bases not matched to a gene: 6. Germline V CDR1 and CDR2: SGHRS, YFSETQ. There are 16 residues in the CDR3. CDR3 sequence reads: CASSLVGGTGGYEQYF. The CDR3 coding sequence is TGCGCCAGCAGCTTGGTGGGCGGGACAGGGGGATACGAGCAGTACTTC.

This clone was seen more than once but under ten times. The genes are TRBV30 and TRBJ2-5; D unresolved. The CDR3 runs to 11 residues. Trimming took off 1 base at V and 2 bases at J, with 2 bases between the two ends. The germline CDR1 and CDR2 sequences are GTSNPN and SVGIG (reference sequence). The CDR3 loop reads CAWSAQETQYF. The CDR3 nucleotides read TGTGCCTGGAGTGCACAAGAGACCCAGTACTTC.

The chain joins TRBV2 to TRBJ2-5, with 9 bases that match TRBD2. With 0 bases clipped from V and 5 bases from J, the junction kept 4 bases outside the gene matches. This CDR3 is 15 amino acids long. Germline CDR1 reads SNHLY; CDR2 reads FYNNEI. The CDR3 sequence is CASSEARGGIETQYF. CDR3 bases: TGTGCCAGCAGTGAAGCGCGGGGGGGGATCGAGACCCAGTACTTC.

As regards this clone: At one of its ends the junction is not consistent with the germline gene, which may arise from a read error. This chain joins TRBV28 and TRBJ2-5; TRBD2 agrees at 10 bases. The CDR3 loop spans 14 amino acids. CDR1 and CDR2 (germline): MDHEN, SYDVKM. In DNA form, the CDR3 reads TGTGCCAGCAGTTCTCGACTAGCGGGTGATCTCGTGGACTTC. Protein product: CASSSRLAGDLVDF.

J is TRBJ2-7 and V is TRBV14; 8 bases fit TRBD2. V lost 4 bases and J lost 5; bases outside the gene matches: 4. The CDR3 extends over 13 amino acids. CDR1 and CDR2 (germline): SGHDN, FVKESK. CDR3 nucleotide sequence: TGTGCCAGCAGCCTAGCGGGACACGACGAGCAGTACTTC. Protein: CASSLAGHDEQYF.

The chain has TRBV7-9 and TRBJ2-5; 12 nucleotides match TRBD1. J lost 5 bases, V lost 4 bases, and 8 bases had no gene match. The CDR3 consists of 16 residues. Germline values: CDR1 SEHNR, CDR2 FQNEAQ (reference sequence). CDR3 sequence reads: CASSSLRDRGLETQYF. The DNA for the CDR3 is TGTGCCAGCAGCTCCCTCCGGGACAGGGGGCTGGAGACCCAGTACTTC.

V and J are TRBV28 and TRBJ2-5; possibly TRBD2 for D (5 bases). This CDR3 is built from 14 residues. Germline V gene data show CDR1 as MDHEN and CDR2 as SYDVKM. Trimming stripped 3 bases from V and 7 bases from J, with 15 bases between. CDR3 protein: CASSFQIGLPTQYF. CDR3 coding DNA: TGTGCCAGCAGTTTTCAAATCGGACTGCCGACCCAGTACTTC.

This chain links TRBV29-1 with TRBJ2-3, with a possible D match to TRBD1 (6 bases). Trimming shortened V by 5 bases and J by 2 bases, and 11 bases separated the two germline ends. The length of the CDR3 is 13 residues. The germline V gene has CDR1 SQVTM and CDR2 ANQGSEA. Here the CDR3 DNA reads TGCAGCGTTAAATACAGGGCCACAGATACGCAGTATTTT. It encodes CSVKYRATDTQYF.

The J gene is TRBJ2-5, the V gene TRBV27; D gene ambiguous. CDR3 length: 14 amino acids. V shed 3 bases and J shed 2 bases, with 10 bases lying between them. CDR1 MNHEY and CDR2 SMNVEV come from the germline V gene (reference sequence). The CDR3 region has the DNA TGTGCCAGCAGTTTTGGCAATCAGCAAGAGACCCAGTACTTC. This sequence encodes CASSFGNQQETQYF.

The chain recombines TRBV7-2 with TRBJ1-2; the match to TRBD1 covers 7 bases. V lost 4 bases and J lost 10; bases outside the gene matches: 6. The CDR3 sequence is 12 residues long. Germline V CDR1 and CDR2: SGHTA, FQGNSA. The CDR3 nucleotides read TGTGCCAGCAGCTCGACAGGGCCTGACTACACCTTC. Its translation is CASSSTGPDYTF.

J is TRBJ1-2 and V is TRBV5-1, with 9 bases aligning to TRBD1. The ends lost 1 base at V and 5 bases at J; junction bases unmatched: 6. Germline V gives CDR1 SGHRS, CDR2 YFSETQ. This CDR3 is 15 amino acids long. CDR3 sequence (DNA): TGCGCCAGCAGCTTGACTAAGACAGGGGGGTATGGCTACACCTTC. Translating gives CASSLTKTGGYGYTF.

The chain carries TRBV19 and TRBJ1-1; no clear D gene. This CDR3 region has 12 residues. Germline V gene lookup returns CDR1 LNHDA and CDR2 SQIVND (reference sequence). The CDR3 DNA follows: TGTGCGTCGTTGTCCCCTGCAGGCCCGGCTTTCTTT. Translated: CASLSPAGPAFF.

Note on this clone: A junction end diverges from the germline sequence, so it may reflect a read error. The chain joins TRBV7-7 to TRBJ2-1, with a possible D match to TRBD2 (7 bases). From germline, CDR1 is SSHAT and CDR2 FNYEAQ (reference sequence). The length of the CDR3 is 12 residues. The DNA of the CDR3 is TGTGCTAGCAGCCCCGGGGGGCGTGAGCAGTTCTTC. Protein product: CASSPGGREQFF.

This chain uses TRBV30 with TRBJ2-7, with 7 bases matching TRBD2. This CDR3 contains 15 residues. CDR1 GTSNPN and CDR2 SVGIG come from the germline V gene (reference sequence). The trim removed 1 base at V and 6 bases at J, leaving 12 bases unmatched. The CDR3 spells CAWSAQGWGGGEQYF. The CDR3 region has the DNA TGTGCCTGGAGTGCCCAAGGGTGGGGGGGAGGCGAGCAGTACTTC.

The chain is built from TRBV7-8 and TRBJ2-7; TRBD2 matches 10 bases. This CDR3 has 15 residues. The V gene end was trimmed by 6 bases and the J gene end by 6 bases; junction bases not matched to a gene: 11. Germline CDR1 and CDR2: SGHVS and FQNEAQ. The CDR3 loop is CASSPLAGGAGEQYF. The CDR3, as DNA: TGTGCCAGCAGTCCCTTAGCGGGAGGTGCGGGCGAGCAGTACTTC.

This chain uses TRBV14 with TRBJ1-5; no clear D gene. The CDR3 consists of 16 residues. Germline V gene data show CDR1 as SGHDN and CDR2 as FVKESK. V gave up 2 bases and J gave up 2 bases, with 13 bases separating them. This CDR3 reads CASSQIERRGNQPQHF. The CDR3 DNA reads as TGTGCCAGCAGCCAAATTGAACGGCGGGGCAATCAGCCCCAGCATTTT.

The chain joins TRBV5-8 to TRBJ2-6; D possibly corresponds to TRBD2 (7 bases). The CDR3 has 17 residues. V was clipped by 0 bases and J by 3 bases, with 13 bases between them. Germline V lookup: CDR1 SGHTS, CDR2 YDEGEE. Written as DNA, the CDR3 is TGTGCCAGCAGCTTGGTATTGGGGGGGCGTGGGGCCAACGTCCTGACTTTC. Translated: CASSLVLGGRGANVLTF. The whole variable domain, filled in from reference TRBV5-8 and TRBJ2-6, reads EAGVTQSPTHLIKTRGQQATLRCSPISGHTSVYWYQQALGLGLQFLLWYDEGEERNRGNFPPRFSGRQFPNYSSELNVNALELEDSALYLCASSLVLGGRGANVLTFGAGSRLTVL.

The CDR3 loop reads CASSLRDWDYNEQFF. CDR3 nucleotides: TGTGCCAGCAGCCTCCGGGACTGGGACTACAATGAGCAGTTCTTC. The V gene is TRBV6-5, the J gene TRBJ2-1, with D possibly matching TRBD2 (6 bases). CDR3 length: 15 residues. Germline loops: CDR1 MNHEY, CDR2 SVGAGI. Trimming shortened V by 6 bases and J by 3 bases, and 15 bases separated the two germline ends.